What follows are 11 T cell receptor beta chains derived from one specimen sequenced in a study of beta chain features in type 1 diabetes. Of the isolated RNA, all was reverse transcribed, and so the sequenced material was expressed TCRB transcripts. The protocol was immunoSEQ multiplex PCR, while the TCRdb copy is restricted to in-frame clones and leaves out a portion. The repertoire holds some 410,000 clones, with 11% as singletons. Material: naive CD4+ T cells from blood. These TCRs come from a woman younger than 30 in good health.

This clone has more than one count but fewer than ten. The chain is built from TRBV4-1 and TRBJ1-5; no clear D. V lost 0 bases to trimming and J lost 7 bases, with 13 bases between them. From germline, CDR1 is MGHRA and CDR2 YSYEKL. The CDR3 has 15 residues. In DNA form, the CDR3 reads TGCGCCAGCAGCCAAGAAGGTGGGTTTCACCAGCCCCAGCATTTT. Its translation is CASSQEGGFHQPQHF.

In this sample, this clone turned up a few times. The CDR3 loop reads CASSLGGASYEQYF. The CDR3, as DNA: TGTGCCAGCAGCTTAGGGGGGGCCAGCTACGAGCAGTACTTC. V gene TRBV7-2 combines with J gene TRBJ2-7; D possibly matches TRBD1 or TRBD2 (6 bases each). CDR3 size: 14 residues. Germline V gene sequence: CDR1 SGHTA, CDR2 FQGNSA. Trimming pared 1 base from V and 3 bases from J, leaving 10 bases between.

The chain joins TRBV7-9 to TRBJ2-6; TRBD2 agrees at 7 bases. From germline, CDR1 is SEHNR and CDR2 FQNEAQ (reference sequence). J was trimmed by 3 bases and V by 8 bases; bases with no gene match: 13. CDR3 length: 17 residues. The CDR3 DNA is TGTGCCAGCTCTAAAGGGAGGGCCGTGTTTGGGGCCAACGTCCTGACTTTC. It specifies CASSKGRAVFGANVLTF.

This clone has a handful of counts. The chain employs TRBV27 and TRBJ2-5; D gene ambiguous. Trimming took off 3 bases at V and 3 bases at J, with 8 bases between the two ends. The germline CDR1 and CDR2 sequences are MNHEY and SMNVEV (reference sequence). The CDR3 covers 13 residues. The CDR3 here is CASSLRREETQYF. The CDR3 DNA sequence: TGTGCCAGCAGTTTGCGCCGGGAAGAGACCCAGTACTTC.

The V call is TRBV28, the J call TRBJ1-6; D may be TRBD1 (5 bases). Germline CDR1 is MDHEN and CDR2 is SYDVKM. V was trimmed by 7 bases and J by 8 bases, leaving 9 bases between them. The CDR3 spans 12 residues. Here the CDR3 reads CASKGVHSPLHF. CDR3 DNA: TGTGCCAGCAAAGGGGTTCATTCACCCCTCCACTTT.

The V gene is TRBV5-8, the J gene TRBJ2-1; the match to TRBD2 covers 11 bases. The CDR3 extends over 13 amino acids. Germline CDR1 and CDR2: SGHTS and YDEGEE. Trimming took 5 bases from V and 8 from J; bases not matched to a gene: 3. CDR3 nucleotide sequence: TGTGCCAGCAGAAAACTAGCGGGAGATGAGCAGTTCTTC. It encodes CASRKLAGDEQFF. Based on the CDR3 plus reference TRBV5-8 and TRBJ2-1, the full variable domain is EAGVTQSPTHLIKTRGQQATLRCSPISGHTSVYWYQQALGLGLQFLLWYDEGEERNRGNFPPRFSGRQFPNYSSELNVNALELEDSALYLCASRKLAGDEQFFGPGTRLTVL.

The CDR3 coding sequence is TGCGCCAGCAGCCCTAGCGGGGGGGCCTCGGAGACCCAGTACTTC. Amino acids: CASSPSGGASETQYF. The rearrangement links TRBV5-1 to TRBJ2-5; 12 bases map to TRBD2. The CDR3 runs 15 residues. In germline, CDR1 is SGHRS, CDR2 YFSETQ. Trimming at V came to 4 bases and at J to 5 bases, leaving 6 bases not matched to a gene.

This clone has only a few counts. This chain joins TRBV7-2 and TRBJ2-7; TRBD1 is a possible D gene (6 bases). CDR3 size: 16 residues. Deletions cut 5 bases from V and 2 bases from J, with 19 bases between. Germline-derived CDR1 and CDR2 are SGHTA and FQGNSA. The CDR3 reads CASSPLVAGVTYEQYF. CDR3 in DNA: TGTGCCAGCAGCCCATTGGTAGCAGGGGTTACCTACGAGCAGTACTTC. The full variable domain, its missing parts supplied by reference TRBV7-2 and TRBJ2-7, is GAGVSQSPSNKVTEKGKDVELRCDPISGHTALYWYRQSLGQGLEFLIYFQGNSAPDKSGLPSDRFSAERTGGSVSTLTIQRTQQEDSAVYLCASSPLVAGVTYEQYFGPGTRLTVT.

This chain links TRBV2 with TRBJ1-4; D call uncertain. Trimming took 7 bases from V and 7 from J, leaving 10 bases between them. Germline CDR1 and CDR2: SNHLY and FYNNEI. CDR3 length: 12 residues. CDR3 coding DNA: TGTGCCAGCACGGGAGAAGCTGAAAAACTGTTTTTT. Protein sequence: CASTGEAEKLFF.

This clone has only a few counts. The chain carries TRBV5-6 and TRBJ1-6; D unclear. Per germline, CDR1 SGHDT and CDR2 YYEEEE. The CDR3 is 16 amino acids. V lost 4 bases and J lost 6, with 17 bases in between. The CDR3 spells CASSLHGQPPNSPLHF. Written as DNA, the CDR3 is TGTGCCAGCAGCCTCCATGGGCAACCGCCTAATTCACCCCTCCACTTT.

This clone was picked up a small number of times. The chain employs TRBV30 and TRBJ1-1; D is ambiguous. Deletions cut 5 bases from V and 4 bases from J, with 8 bases between. CDR1 is GTSNPN, CDR2 SVGIG, per germline (reference sequence). The CDR3 totals 11 residues. The CDR3 DNA reads TGTGCCTGGGGCCTATCCACTGAAGCTTTCTTT. It specifies CAWGLSTEAFF. Using reference TRBV30 and TRBJ1-1 for the parts outside the CDR3, the full variable domain is SQTIHQWPATLVQPVGSPLSLECTVEGTSNPNLYWYRQAAGRGLQLLFYSVGIGQISSEVPQNLSASRPQDRQFILSSKKLLLSDSGFYLCAWGLSTEAFFGQGTRLTVV.